This T cell receptor beta chain is drawn from a study of CXCR3-negative and CXCR3-positive naive CD8 T cells. In the study overall: Sequencing gave about 150 million TRB reads overall, about 1.5 +/- 0.3 million per library.

The TRB cDNA libraries were prepared by 5' RACE with UMI labels. With the 5' RACE reads reprocessed, TCRdb shows one record per CDR3 protein and no DNA. Seen in this sample are about 120,000 distinct CDR3 sequences; the ten most common clones hold around 0.38%. A remark on this clonotype: Antigen specificity is unknown.

Study-level points and caveats: Diversity in memory CD8+ cells fell much lower than the comparably high levels seen in both naive subsets. Naive CXCR3-positive cells had TRB CDR3s more hydrophobic than those of CXCR3-negative naive cells.

Those CD8+ T cells considered naive were CD45RO-CCR7+CD27+CD95-. This CDR3 spans 13 amino acids. Per the germline V gene, CDR1 is MNHEY and CDR2 is SVGAGI. The sample was naive CXCR3+ CD8+ T cells from blood. As for subset: CD45RO-CCR7+CD27+CD95- naive CD8+ T cells expressing CXCR3 (TNR3+). This TCR was recovered from a human donor in good health. Some clones in this sample may be carry-over from other donors' samples. The chain uses TRBV6-5 and TRBJ2-5; lacking DNA, the TRBD1 call made by TCRdb goes unchecked. CDR3 sequence reads: CASSSPGLETQYF.